One and the same sample provided the 26 T cell receptor beta chains below, sequenced in a study of cytomegalovirus exposure and HLA in healthy donors. The PCR ran on 60 Vbeta and 13 Jbeta primers. Some clones are missing from TCRdb's copy, which holds only in-frame ones; the method was immunoSEQ multiplex PCR. Among over 45,000 clones, about 81% were seen once, and the ten largest hold about 2.5%. Material: PBMCs. Source of these receptors: a boy aged 5-17 years in good health and CMV-seropositive.

This sequence joins TRBV19 and TRBJ1-2; 8 bases are shared with TRBD1. CDR3 length equals 16 residues. The trim removed 4 bases at V and 0 bases at J, leaving 7 bases unmatched. CDR1 and CDR2 (germline): LNHDA, SQIVND (reference sequence). The CDR3 bases are TGTGCCAGTAGTAGAGGGACAGGACCCTCTAACTATGGCTACACCTTC. Its protein product is CASSRGTGPSNYGYTF.

This clone was seen once. This sequence joins TRBV6-5 and TRBJ1-3; D remains unclear. The CDR3 has 14 amino acids. Per germline, CDR1 MNHEY and CDR2 SVGAGI. The V gene lost 6 bases and the J gene lost 0 bases, with 9 bases spanning the gap. The CDR3 region is CASRQSPSGNTIYF. The CDR3, as DNA: TGTGCCAGCAGGCAAAGCCCCTCTGGAAACACCATATATTTT.

This chain connects TRBV29-1 to TRBJ2-1; 12 bases align to TRBD2. Unmatched junction bases numbered 7, after V lost 6 bases and J lost 4 bases. The CDR3 runs to 15 residues. CDR1 and CDR2 (germline): SQVTM, ANQGSEA. CDR3 region: CSVALAGGHYNEQFF. As DNA, the CDR3 is TGCAGCGTCGCACTAGCGGGGGGACATTACAATGAGCAGTTCTTC.

The table lists this clone with a few counts. The chain uses TRBV2 and TRBJ1-1, with D possibly matching TRBD1 (5 bases). V gave up 6 bases and J gave up 0 bases, with 14 bases separating them. The V gene's germline CDR1 is SNHLY and CDR2 FYNNEI. The CDR3 totals 15 residues. The CDR3 protein is CASSVKGAMNTEAFF. The CDR3 region has the DNA TGTGCCAGCAGCGTCAAAGGGGCGATGAACACTGAAGCTTTCTTT.

V and J are TRBV5-4 and TRBJ1-1; D might be TRBD1 (5 bases). CDR3 length equals 15 residues. Trimming pared 4 bases from V and 6 bases from J, leaving 19 bases between. In germline, CDR1 is SGHNT, CDR2 YYREEE (reference sequence). The chain's CDR3 is CASSPDNAGPAEAFF. CDR3 in DNA: TGTGCCAGCAGCCCCGATAATGCGGGGCCGGCTGAAGCTTTCTTT.

This chain uses TRBV29-1 with TRBJ2-5, with a weak D call TRBD2 (5 bases). The ends were cut back, 4 bases at V and 1 base at J, with 13 bases in the middle. Germline V gene sequence: CDR1 SQVTM, CDR2 ANQGSEA. This CDR3 spans 14 amino acids. The CDR3 region has the DNA TGCAGCGTTGGTCTAGTTGGGAGCCAAGAGACCCAGTACTTC. Encoded protein: CSVGLVGSQETQYF.

The V gene is TRBV27, the J gene TRBJ1-2, with 8 bases lining up with TRBD1. The CDR3 runs 15 residues. The germline CDR1 and CDR2 sequences are MNHEY and SMNVEV (reference sequence). V lost 2 bases to trimming and J lost 4 bases; unmatched junction nucleotides: 6. The DNA for the CDR3 is TGTGCCAGCAGTTTACTAGGACAGGGAAGCTATGGCTACACCTTC. This codes for CASSLLGQGSYGYTF.

As to this clone: A junction boundary mismatches the germline segment, possibly from a read error. The sample holds other DNA sequences that translate to the same CDR3. The chain links TRBV27 to TRBJ2-1; TRBD2 aligns across 12 bases. Germline V lookup: CDR1 MNHEY, CDR2 SMNVEV (reference sequence). This CDR3 contains 16 residues. The CDR3 region is CASSSTGLAGYNEQFF. For the CDR3, the DNA is TGCGCCAGCAGTTCCACAGGACTAGCGGGGTACAATGAGCAGTTCTTC.

As to this clone: The junction departs from the called germline gene at one end, perhaps through a read error. The J gene is TRBJ1-2, the V gene TRBV5-1; D is undetermined. Germline CDR1 is SGHRS and CDR2 is YFSETQ. The CDR3 contains 12 residues. CDR3 nucleotides: TGCGCCAGCAGCCCCGACGGGTATGGCCACACCTTC. Translating it yields CASSPDGYGHTF.

Comment on this clone: One junction end disagrees with the germline gene, perhaps due to a read error. This chain joins TRBV2 and TRBJ2-7, with D hard to call. From germline, CDR1 is SNHLY and CDR2 FYNNEI. The CDR3 contains 11 residues. The CDR3 protein is CASSEWLSGNF. In DNA form, the CDR3 reads TGTGCCAGCAGTGAGTGGCTATCGGGTAACTTC.

The chain recombines TRBV15 with TRBJ1-2; 10 bases align to TRBD1. J gave up 5 bases and V 3 bases, and 6 bases lay outside the gene matches. The CDR3 loop spans 15 amino acids. CDR1 is LNHNV and CDR2 is YYDKDF in the germline V gene (reference sequence). The CDR3 protein is CATSSPGQGKYGYTF. In nucleotides, the CDR3 is TGTGCCACCAGCAGCCCGGGACAGGGGAAATATGGCTACACCTTC.

The J gene is TRBJ2-7, the V gene TRBV5-1; 7 bases are shared with TRBD2. The CDR3 consists of 14 residues. Germline trimming cut 3 bases from V and 1 base from J; bases unmatched to any gene: 4. CDR1 is SGHRS, CDR2 YFSETQ, per germline. The CDR3 coding sequence is TGCGCCAGCAGCTACGCGGGAGAGTCCTACGAGCAGTACTTC. Its protein product is CASSYAGESYEQYF.

V usage is TRBV19 and J usage is TRBJ2-5, with TRBD2 matching 11 bases. CDR1 and CDR2 (germline): LNHDA, SQIVND (reference sequence). After removal of 11 bases from V and 1 base from J, the junction contained 18 bases not matched to a gene. This CDR3 has 18 amino acids. The CDR3 spells CARPHPTSGTSSQETQYF. The DNA for the CDR3 is TGTGCCCGCCCCCACCCGACTAGCGGGACCTCAAGCCAAGAGACCCAGTACTTC.

The chain combines TRBV5-4 with TRBJ2-1, with 16 bases fitting TRBD2. Germline loops: CDR1 SGHNT, CDR2 YYREEE (reference sequence). This CDR3 region has 19 residues. J gave up 5 bases and V 3 bases, and 11 bases lay outside the gene matches. For the CDR3, the DNA is TGTGCCAGCAGCTCCGTCCCGGGACTAGCGGGGGGGGTGGACAATGAGCAGTTCTTC. It yields the protein CASSSVPGLAGGVDNEQFF.

This clone was detected only once. The V and J genes are TRBV6-1 and TRBJ1-1, with 7 bases fitting TRBD1. Looked up from germline, CDR1 is MNHNS and CDR2 is SASEGT. V dropped 5 bases and J dropped 2; count of bases not matched to a gene: 5. This CDR3 spans 14 amino acids. CDR3 in amino acids: CASSFDRANTEAFF. Written as DNA, the CDR3 is TGTGCCAGCAGTTTTGACAGGGCAAACACTGAAGCTTTCTTT.

The chain links TRBV6-1 to TRBJ1-1; perhaps TRBD1 as D (6 bases). V dropped 6 bases and J dropped 6 bases, with 14 bases sitting between them. Germline V gives CDR1 MNHNS, CDR2 SASEGT. The CDR3 length is 13 residues. In nucleotides, the CDR3 is TGTGCCAGCAGCCTACAGGGATACGCTGAAGCTTTCTTT. Translated, it gives CASSLQGYAEAFF.

V is TRBV7-2 and J is TRBJ2-2, with 7 bases that match TRBD1. The CDR3 has 14 residues. From germline, CDR1 is SGHTA and CDR2 FQGNSA. J lost 4 bases, V lost 7 bases, and 6 bases had no gene match. The CDR3 DNA is TGTGCCAGCACTTGGACAGGCAGCACCGGGGAGCTGTTTTTT. Its protein is CASTWTGSTGELFF.

The chain uses TRBV7-2 and TRBJ2-3; tentatively, D is TRBD2 (5 bases). This CDR3 is 16 amino acids long. Germline CDR1 reads SGHTA; CDR2 reads FQGNSA. With 2 bases removed from V and 2 bases from J, the gap between germline ends came to 14 bases. The CDR3: CASSLMGGYYTDTQYF. The CDR3 region has the DNA TGTGCCAGCAGCTTAATGGGCGGGTATTACACAGATACGCAGTATTTT.

The V and J genes are TRBV14 and TRBJ1-2; possible D gene TRBD1, 5 bases. Germline CDR1 and CDR2: SGHDN and FVKESK. The germline V and J ends were trimmed by 1 base and 6 bases, with 12 bases remaining between them. The CDR3 has 14 residues. CDR3 DNA sequence: TGTGCCAGCAGCCAAGGGGTAAGCAGGGATGGCTACACCTTC. Amino acid sequence: CASSQGVSRDGYTF.

There are a few counts of this clone. V is TRBV6-5 and J is TRBJ1-2, with a weak D call TRBD1 (6 bases). CDR1 and CDR2 (germline): MNHEY, SVGAGI. V lost 2 bases and J 5 bases, leaving 12 bases between the germline ends. The CDR3 is 14 amino acids. CDR3 DNA: TGTGCCAGCAGTTACGGCGGACAGCCATATGGCTACACCTTC. Amino acids: CASSYGGQPYGYTF.

The chain couples TRBV11-3 to TRBJ2-5; D gene uncertain. With 2 bases removed from V and 2 bases from J, the gap between germline ends came to 6 bases. Per the germline V gene, CDR1 is SGHNT and CDR2 is YENEEA. CDR3 length: 13 amino acids. DNA for the CDR3: TGTGCCAGCAGCTTAACACAACAAGAGACCCAGTACTTC. Its protein product is CASSLTQQETQYF.

This clone has only a few counts. The gene calls are TRBV7-2 and TRBJ2-3, with 8 bases matching TRBD2. This CDR3 is built from 16 residues. Germline loops: CDR1 SGHTA, CDR2 FQGNSA. The trim removed 5 bases at V and 2 bases at J, leaving 9 bases unmatched. DNA for the CDR3: TGTGCCAGCAGCCGTCTCTCGGGGGGGACCACAGATACGCAGTATTTT. Its protein is CASSRLSGGTTDTQYF.

J is TRBJ1-1 and V is TRBV5-1; perhaps TRBD1 as D (5 bases). The V and J ends lost 0 bases and 8 bases respectively, with 8 bases between them. CDR1 is SGHRS, CDR2 YFSETQ, per germline. The CDR3 extends over 12 amino acids. The CDR3 nucleotides read TGCGCCAGCAGCTTGGATGGGGCGGAAGCTTTCTTT. Its translation is CASSLDGAEAFF.

The chain couples TRBV7-2 to TRBJ1-3; 8 nucleotides align to TRBD1. V shed 4 bases, J shed 2 bases, and the junction held 4 bases outside the gene matches. The CDR3 contains 15 residues. Germline loops: CDR1 SGHTA, CDR2 FQGNSA. In DNA form, the CDR3 reads TGTGCCAGCAGCTCTCAGGGGGCGGCTGGAAACACCATATATTTT. Its protein is CASSSQGAAGNTIYF.

The rearrangement links TRBV6-5 to TRBJ1-1; maybe TRBD1 (5 bases). CDR1 is MNHEY, CDR2 SVGAGI, per germline. The CDR3 consists of 15 residues. Trimming removed 0 bases from V and 4 bases from J, with 12 bases in between. As DNA, the CDR3 is TGTGCCAGCAGTTACTCGGAGGGGTCGGCCACTGAAGCTTTCTTT. Its protein is CASSYSEGSATEAFF.

This chain uses TRBV11-2 with TRBJ1-5; a possible D gene is TRBD1 (5 bases). CDR3 length: 16 amino acids. The V end was cut by 5 bases, the J end by 4 bases, with 18 bases between. CDR1 and CDR2 from the germline V gene are SGHAT and FQNNGV. The CDR3 DNA follows: TGTGCCAGCAGCCTCAACTCTGTGGGGGGGAATCAGCCCCAGCATTTT. Translating it yields CASSLNSVGGNQPQHF.